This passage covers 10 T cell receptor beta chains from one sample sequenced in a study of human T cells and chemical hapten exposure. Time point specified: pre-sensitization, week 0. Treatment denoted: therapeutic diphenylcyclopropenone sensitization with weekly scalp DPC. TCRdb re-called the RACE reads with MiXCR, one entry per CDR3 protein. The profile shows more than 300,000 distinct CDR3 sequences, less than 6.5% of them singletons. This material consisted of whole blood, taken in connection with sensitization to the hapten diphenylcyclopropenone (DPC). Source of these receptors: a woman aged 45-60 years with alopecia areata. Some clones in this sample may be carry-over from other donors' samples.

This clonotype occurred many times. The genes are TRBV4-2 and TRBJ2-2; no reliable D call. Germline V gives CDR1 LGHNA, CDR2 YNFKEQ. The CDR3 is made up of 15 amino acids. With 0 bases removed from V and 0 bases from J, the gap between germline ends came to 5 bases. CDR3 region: CASSQESSNTGELFF. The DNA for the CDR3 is TGTGCCAGCAGCCAAGAAAGTTCGAACACCGGGGAGCTGTTTTTT.

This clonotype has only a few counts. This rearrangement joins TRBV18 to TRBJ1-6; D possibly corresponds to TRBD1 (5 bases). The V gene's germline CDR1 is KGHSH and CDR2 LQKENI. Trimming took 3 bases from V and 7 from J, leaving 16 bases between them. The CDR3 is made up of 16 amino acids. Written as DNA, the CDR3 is TGTGCCAGCTCACCTATAGACAGACTGGAAAATTCACCCCTCCACTTT. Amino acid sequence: CASSPIDRLENSPLHF.

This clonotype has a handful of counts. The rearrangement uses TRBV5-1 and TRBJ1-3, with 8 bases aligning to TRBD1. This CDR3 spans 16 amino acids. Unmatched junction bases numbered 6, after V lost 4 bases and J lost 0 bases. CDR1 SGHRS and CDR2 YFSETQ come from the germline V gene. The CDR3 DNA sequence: TGCGCCAGCAGCGCGGGACAGGAGATCTCTGGAAACACCATATATTTT. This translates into CASSAGQEISGNTIYF.

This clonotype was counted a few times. This CDR3 is CASSQVFQAKNIQYF. CDR3 sequence (DNA): TGCGCCAGCAGCCAAGTTTTTCAAGCCAAAAACATTCAGTACTTC. The rearrangement joins TRBV4-1 to TRBJ2-4; D is unclear. Trimming took off 1 base at V and 0 bases at J, with 7 bases between the two ends. The CDR3 loop spans 15 amino acids. Germline V gene data show CDR1 as MGHRA and CDR2 as YSYEKL.

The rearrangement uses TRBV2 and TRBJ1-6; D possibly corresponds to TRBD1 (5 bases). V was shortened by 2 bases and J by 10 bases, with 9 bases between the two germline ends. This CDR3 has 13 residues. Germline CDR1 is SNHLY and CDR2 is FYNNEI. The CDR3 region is CASSEPGKSPLHF. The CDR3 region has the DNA TGTGCCAGCAGTGAACCAGGGAAATCACCCCTCCACTTT.

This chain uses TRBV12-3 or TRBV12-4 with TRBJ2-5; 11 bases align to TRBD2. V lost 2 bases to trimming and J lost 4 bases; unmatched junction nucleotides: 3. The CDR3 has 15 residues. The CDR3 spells CASSLLAGGVETQYF. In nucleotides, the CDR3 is TGTGCCAGCAGTTTACTAGCGGGAGGAGTAGAGACCCAGTACTTC.

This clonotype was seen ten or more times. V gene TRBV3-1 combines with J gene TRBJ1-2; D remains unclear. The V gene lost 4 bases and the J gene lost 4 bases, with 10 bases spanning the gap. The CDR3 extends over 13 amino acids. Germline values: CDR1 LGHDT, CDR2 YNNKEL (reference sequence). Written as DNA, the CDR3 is TGTGCCAGCAGCCCCCGGACCGGCTATGGCTACACCTTC. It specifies CASSPRTGYGYTF.

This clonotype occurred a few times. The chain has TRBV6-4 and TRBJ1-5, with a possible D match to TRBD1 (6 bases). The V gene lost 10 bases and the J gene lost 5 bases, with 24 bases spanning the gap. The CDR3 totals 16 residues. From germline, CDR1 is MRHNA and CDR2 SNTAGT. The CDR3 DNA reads TGTGCCATCCTAGGCAGGGGTCGACGGATCGATCAGCCCCAGCATTTT. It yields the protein CAILGRGRRIDQPQHF.

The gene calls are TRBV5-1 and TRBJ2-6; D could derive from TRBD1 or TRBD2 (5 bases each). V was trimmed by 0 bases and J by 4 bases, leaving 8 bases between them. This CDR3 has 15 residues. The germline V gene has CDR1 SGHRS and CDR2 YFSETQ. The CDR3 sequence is CASSLVGTGANVLTF. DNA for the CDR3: TGCGCCAGCAGCTTGGTGGGGACCGGGGCCAACGTCCTGACTTTC.

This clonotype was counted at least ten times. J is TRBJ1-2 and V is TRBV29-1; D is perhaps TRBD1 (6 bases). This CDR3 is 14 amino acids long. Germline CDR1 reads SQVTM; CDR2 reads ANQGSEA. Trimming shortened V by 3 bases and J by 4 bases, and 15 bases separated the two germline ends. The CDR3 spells CSVDWGAHGYGYTF. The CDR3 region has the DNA TGCAGCGTTGACTGGGGGGCGCACGGCTATGGCTACACCTTC.